This is a list of T cell receptor beta chains from one sample in a study of shared clonotypes between healthy human individuals. Repertoires were generated with immunoSEQ multiplex PCR, while TCRdb's copy carries only in-frame clones and drops some. Of some 2 million clones listed, about 95% are singletons. The sequencing sample was made of naive CD8+ T cells sorted from blood. These receptors were obtained from a young man in good health. Both conserved end residues are part of each CDR3. The D gene is left open where the match is weak. Not every row has a clone size; where given, it reads once, few, many or a size class.

D gene: TRBD1; J gene: TRBJ2-1; V gene: TRBV5-1; clone size: NA; CDR3 DNA: TGCGCCAGCAGCTCCACCGGGACAGGGGGCCACAATGAGCAGTTCTTC; CDR3 protein: CASSSTGTGGHNEQFF
D gene: TRBD1; J gene: TRBJ1-5; V gene: TRBV27; clone size: NA; CDR3 DNA: TGTGCCAGCAGTTGGGACAGGGGCAATCAGCCCCAGCATTTT; CDR3 protein: CASSWDRGNQPQHF
D gene: TRBD1; J gene: TRBJ2-7; V gene: TRBV4-3; clone size: NA; CDR3 DNA: TGCGCCAGTAGTGAGGGGGCTGGGGAGCAGTACTTC; CDR3 protein: CASSEGAGEQYF
D gene: NA; J gene: TRBJ1-1; V gene: TRBV5-4; clone size: once; CDR3 DNA: TGTGCCAGCAGCACCAGGACCGTGAACACTGAAGCTTTCTTT; CDR3 protein: CASSTRTVNTEAFF
D gene: NA; J gene: TRBJ1-1; V gene: TRBV7-9; clone size: NA; CDR3 DNA: TGTGCCAGCAGCTTAGTCTACGTAAGAGGCCGGCGGAACACTGAAGCTTTCTTT; CDR3 protein: CASSLVYVRGRRNTEAFF
D gene: NA; J gene: TRBJ2-7; V gene: TRBV30; clone size: NA; CDR3 DNA: TGTGCCTGGAGTGTACGACAACGGCCACACGAGCAGTACTTC; CDR3 protein: CAWSVRQRPHEQYF
D gene: NA; J gene: TRBJ1-5; V gene: TRBV30; clone size: NA; CDR3 DNA: TGTGCCAGCTCCGAAACGGGAGGGTTTCAGCCCCAGCATTTT; CDR3 protein: CASSETGGFQPQHF
D gene: TRBD2; J gene: TRBJ2-7; V gene: TRBV5-1; clone size: few; CDR3 DNA: TGCGCCAGCAGCCCGGGACTAGACTACGAGCAGTACTTC; CDR3 protein: CASSPGLDYEQYF
D gene: TRBD2; J gene: TRBJ2-2; V gene: TRBV10-3; clone size: NA; CDR3 DNA: TGTGCCATCAGCCCCTTGTATGTAGCGGGGGACACCGGGGAGCTGTTTTTT; CDR3 protein: CAISPLYVAGDTGELFF
D gene: TRBD2; J gene: TRBJ2-7; V gene: TRBV13; clone size: NA; CDR3 DNA: TGTGCCAGCAGCTTAATTAACGAGACTAGCGGGAGTTACGAGCAGTACTTC; CDR3 protein: CASSLINETSGSYEQYF
D gene: TRBD2; J gene: TRBJ2-3; V gene: TRBV11-3; clone size: NA; CDR3 DNA: TGTGCCAGCAGCGCGACGGGACTACCCCCCACAGATACGCAGTATTTT; CDR3 protein: CASSATGLPPTDTQYF
D gene: TRBD1; J gene: TRBJ1-6; V gene: TRBV10-3; clone size: NA; CDR3 DNA: TGTGCCATCAGTGAGTCGGGACAGGGGGCTTATAATTCACCCCTCCACTTT; CDR3 protein: CAISESGQGAYNSPLHF
D gene: NA; J gene: TRBJ1-3; V gene: TRBV6-1; clone size: NA; CDR3 DNA: TGTGCCAGCAGTGAATTTGGGTTCTCTGGAAACACCATATATTTT; CDR3 protein: CASSEFGFSGNTIYF
D gene: NA; J gene: TRBJ2-1; V gene: TRBV27; clone size: NA; CDR3 DNA: TGTGCCAGCAGTCCTGGGGCTAGCTCCTACAATGAGCAGTTCTTC; CDR3 protein: CASSPGASSYNEQFF
D gene: TRBD2; J gene: TRBJ2-1; V gene: TRBV4-3; clone size: NA; CDR3 DNA: TGCGCCAGCAGCCAAGATCCCCTAGCGGGAGCCTACAATGAGCAGTTCTTC; CDR3 protein: CASSQDPLAGAYNEQFF
D gene: TRBD2; J gene: TRBJ2-1; V gene: TRBV15; clone size: NA; CDR3 DNA: TGTGCCACCAGCCCTAGGCGGGGGGAGAGCTCCTACAATGAGCAGTTCTTC; CDR3 protein: CATSPRRGESSYNEQFF
D gene: NA; J gene: TRBJ1-2; V gene: TRBV7-9; clone size: NA; CDR3 DNA: TGTGCCAGCAGCTTGGGTGACGAGGATGGCTACACCTTC; CDR3 protein: CASSLGDEDGYTF
D gene: TRBD1; J gene: TRBJ2-1; V gene: TRBV9; clone size: NA; CDR3 DNA: TGTGCCAGCAGCTCTTCCGGGACAGCTTACAATGAGCAGTTCTTC; CDR3 protein: CASSSSGTAYNEQFF
D gene: NA; J gene: TRBJ2-1; V gene: TRBV6-5; clone size: NA; CDR3 DNA: TGTGCCAGCAGTTACTCCACTGCGGCAGGGAATGAGCAGTTCTTC; CDR3 protein: CASSYSTAAGNEQFF
D gene: TRBD2; J gene: TRBJ2-7; V gene: TRBV30; clone size: NA; CDR3 DNA: TGTGCCTGGAGTGTAAGACTAGCGTACGAGCAGTACTTC; CDR3 protein: CAWSVRLAYEQYF
D gene: NA; J gene: TRBJ2-7; V gene: TRBV7-9; clone size: NA; CDR3 DNA: TGTGCCAGCAGGTCACTAGCCTTGGAGCAGTACTTC; CDR3 protein: CASRSLALEQYF
D gene: TRBD2; J gene: TRBJ2-2; V gene: TRBV2; clone size: NA; CDR3 DNA: TGTGCCAGCAGTGGGACTAGCCCGGGCGGGGAGCTGTTTTTT; CDR3 protein: CASSGTSPGGELFF
D gene: NA; J gene: TRBJ1-1; V gene: TRBV29-1; clone size: NA; CDR3 DNA: TGCAGCGTTGAAGAGGGAGAAGCTTTCTTT; CDR3 protein: CSVEEGEAFF
D gene: TRBD2; J gene: TRBJ2-1; V gene: TRBV9; clone size: NA; CDR3 DNA: TGTGCCAGCAGCGTAGCAACGGCGGGGGTTAGCTTGGGTAATGAGCAGTTCTTC; CDR3 protein: CASSVATAGVSLGNEQFF
D gene: NA; J gene: TRBJ2-7; V gene: TRBV4-3; clone size: few; CDR3 DNA: TGCGCCAGCAGCCAAGATCGAGACTACGAGCAGTACTTC; CDR3 protein: CASSQDRDYEQYF
D gene: NA; J gene: TRBJ2-7; V gene: TRBV5-6; clone size: NA; CDR3 DNA: TGTGCCAGCAGCTTGGAGTACGGGGGACCCTCCTACGAGCAGTACTTC; CDR3 protein: CASSLEYGGPSYEQYF
D gene: NA; J gene: TRBJ2-4; V gene: TRBV19; clone size: NA; CDR3 DNA: TGTGCCAGTAGTATAGGGGGGATCCGAAACATTCAGTACTTC; CDR3 protein: CASSIGGIRNIQYF
D gene: TRBD1; J gene: TRBJ1-1; V gene: TRBV7-2; clone size: NA; CDR3 DNA: TGTGCCAGCAGCTCCGACAGGGAGGTTTATTCTGTGAAAGCTTTCTTT; CDR3 protein: CASSSDREVYSVKAFF
D gene: NA; J gene: TRBJ2-1; V gene: TRBV2; clone size: NA; CDR3 DNA: TGTGCCAGCAGTCCCCCAGCCGTTAATGAGCAGTTCTTC; CDR3 protein: CASSPPAVNEQFF
D gene: TRBD2; J gene: TRBJ2-1; V gene: TRBV9; clone size: NA; CDR3 DNA: TGTGCCAGCAGCGTAGGGGCGGGAGGCTACAATGAGCAGTTCTTC; CDR3 protein: CASSVGAGGYNEQFF
D gene: NA; J gene: TRBJ1-1; V gene: TRBV4-1; clone size: NA; CDR3 DNA: TGCGCCAGCAGCCAAGGATACAGGGCAACGGAGAACACTGAAGCTTTCTTT; CDR3 protein: CASSQGYRATENTEAFF
D gene: TRBD1; J gene: TRBJ2-7; V gene: TRBV28; clone size: NA; CDR3 DNA: TGTGCCAGCAGCCCTACAGGGGAGAGCTCCTACGAGCAGTACTTC; CDR3 protein: CASSPTGESSYEQYF
D gene: NA; J gene: TRBJ2-1; V gene: TRBV30; clone size: NA; CDR3 DNA: TGTGCCTGGAGTCATGGGTTTCGCAATGAGCAGTTCTTC; CDR3 protein: CAWSHGFRNEQFF
D gene: TRBD1; J gene: TRBJ1-6; V gene: TRBV19; clone size: once; CDR3 DNA: TGTGCCAGTCGGACAGGGGAGGGTAATTCACCCCTCCACTTT; CDR3 protein: CASRTGEGNSPLHF
D gene: NA; J gene: TRBJ1-5; V gene: TRBV4-1; clone size: NA; CDR3 DNA: TGCGCCAGCAGCCAAGGGACAGCGAATCAGCCCCAGCATTTT; CDR3 protein: CASSQGTANQPQHF
D gene: NA; J gene: TRBJ1-1; V gene: TRBV7-8; clone size: once; CDR3 DNA: TGTGCCAGCAGCTTATGGGGGGCTGGCACTGAAGCTTTCTTT; CDR3 protein: CASSLWGAGTEAFF
D gene: TRBD2; J gene: TRBJ2-1; V gene: TRBV25-1; clone size: NA; CDR3 DNA: TGTGCCAGCAGTGAATCTTTCACTAGCGGTAATGAGCAGTTCTTC; CDR3 protein: CASSESFTSGNEQFF
D gene: NA; J gene: TRBJ1-1; V gene: TRBV9; clone size: NA; CDR3 DNA: TGTGCCAGCAGCGTACACACCGACACTGAAGCTTTCTTT; CDR3 protein: CASSVHTDTEAFF
D gene: NA; J gene: TRBJ1-1; V gene: TRBV4-1; clone size: NA; CDR3 DNA: TGCGCCAGCAGCCAATACGGGGGAGGGATGAGGAACACTGAAGCTTTCTTT; CDR3 protein: CASSQYGGGMRNTEAFF
D gene: NA; J gene: TRBJ2-7; V gene: TRBV9; clone size: NA; CDR3 DNA: TGTGCCAGCAGCGGCCCGACTAGACCCTACGAGCAGTACTTC; CDR3 protein: CASSGPTRPYEQYF
D gene: NA; J gene: TRBJ2-7; V gene: TRBV27; clone size: NA; CDR3 DNA: TGTGCCAGCAGTTTACAGGGCGCGTACGAGCAGTACTTC; CDR3 protein: CASSLQGAYEQYF
D gene: TRBD1; J gene: TRBJ2-5; V gene: TRBV9; clone size: NA; CDR3 DNA: TGTGCCAGCAGCGTAGTCGAGACAGGGGTACGGCAAGAGACCCAGTACTTC; CDR3 protein: CASSVVETGVRQETQYF
D gene: NA; J gene: TRBJ2-1; V gene: TRBV4-1; clone size: NA; CDR3 DNA: TGCGCCAGCAGCCAAGCACCAAACCCGGTGGATGAGCAGTTCTTC; CDR3 protein: CASSQAPNPVDEQFF
D gene: TRBD2; J gene: TRBJ2-1; V gene: TRBV7-8; clone size: once; CDR3 DNA: TGTGCCAGCAGCTCGCTAGCGGAATACAATGAGCAGTTCTTC; CDR3 protein: CASSSLAEYNEQFF
D gene: TRBD2; J gene: TRBJ2-7; V gene: TRBV5-6; clone size: NA; CDR3 DNA: TGTGCCAGCAGCTTGGTGAGACTAGCGACCTACGAGCAGTACTTC; CDR3 protein: CASSLVRLATYEQYF
D gene: NA; J gene: TRBJ2-7; V gene: TRBV30; clone size: NA; CDR3 DNA: TGTGCCTACTCGGACGGAAACCGCTACGAGCAGTACTTC; CDR3 protein: CAYSDGNRYEQYF
D gene: NA; J gene: TRBJ2-7; V gene: TRBV19; clone size: NA; CDR3 DNA: TGTGCCAGTAGTACCCGGGACAACCCCTACGAGCAGTACTTC; CDR3 protein: CASSTRDNPYEQYF
D gene: NA; J gene: TRBJ2-7; V gene: TRBV5-1; clone size: NA; CDR3 DNA: TGCGCCAGCAGCCCCCCTGAGGGTGGGGGGGCGCCCTACGAGCAGTACTTC; CDR3 protein: CASSPPEGGGAPYEQYF
D gene: NA; J gene: TRBJ2-5; V gene: TRBV7-9; clone size: NA; CDR3 DNA: TGTGCCAGCAGCTTAGTGGCGGGGCTAGAGGAGACCCAGTACTTC; CDR3 protein: CASSLVAGLEETQYF
D gene: NA; J gene: TRBJ1-2; V gene: TRBV27; clone size: few; CDR3 DNA: TGTGCCAGCAGTTCCTTGACGGCTAACTATGGCTACACCTTC; CDR3 protein: CASSSLTANYGYTF
D gene: NA; J gene: TRBJ1-2; V gene: TRBV6-5; clone size: NA; CDR3 DNA: TGTGCCAGCAGTCCCGAGGGGGGAAAGCATGGCTACACCTTC; CDR3 protein: CASSPEGGKHGYTF
D gene: NA; J gene: TRBJ2-7; V gene: TRBV7-2; clone size: NA; CDR3 DNA: TGTGCCAGCAGCTTAGAAAGCGACGAGCAGTACTTC; CDR3 protein: CASSLESDEQYF
D gene: NA; J gene: TRBJ2-1; V gene: TRBV4-1; clone size: NA; CDR3 DNA: TGCGCCAGCAGCCAAGATTGGGGGCAGGGTGAGCAGTTCTTC; CDR3 protein: CASSQDWGQGEQFF
D gene: NA; J gene: TRBJ2-5; V gene: TRBV10-3; clone size: NA; CDR3 DNA: TGTGCCATCAGTGAGTCGGGCGGTGAAGAGACCCAGTACTTC; CDR3 protein: CAISESGGEETQYF
D gene: NA; J gene: TRBJ1-1; V gene: TRBV28; clone size: few; CDR3 DNA: TGTGCCAGCACCTTTGAGACAGGGAACACTGAAGCTTTCTTT; CDR3 protein: CASTFETGNTEAFF